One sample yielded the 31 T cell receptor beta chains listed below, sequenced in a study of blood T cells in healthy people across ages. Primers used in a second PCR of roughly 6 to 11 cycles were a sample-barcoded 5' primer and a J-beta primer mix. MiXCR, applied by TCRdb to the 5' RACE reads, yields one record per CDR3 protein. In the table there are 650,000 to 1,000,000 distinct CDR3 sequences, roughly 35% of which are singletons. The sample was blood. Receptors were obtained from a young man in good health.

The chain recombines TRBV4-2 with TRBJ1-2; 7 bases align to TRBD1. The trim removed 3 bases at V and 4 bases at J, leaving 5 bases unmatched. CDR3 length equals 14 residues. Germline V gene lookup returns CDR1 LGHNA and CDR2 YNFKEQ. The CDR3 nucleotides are TGTGCCAGCAGCCACAGGGGGTTAGGCTATGGCTACACCTTC. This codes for CASSHRGLGYGYTF.

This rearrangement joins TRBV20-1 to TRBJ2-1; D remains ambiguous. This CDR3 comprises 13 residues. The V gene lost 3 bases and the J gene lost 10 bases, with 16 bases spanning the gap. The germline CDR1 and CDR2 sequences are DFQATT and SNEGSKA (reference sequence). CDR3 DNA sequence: TGCAGTGCTAGTGATCCAGTAGCCTACGAGCAGTTCTTC. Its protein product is CSASDPVAYEQFF.

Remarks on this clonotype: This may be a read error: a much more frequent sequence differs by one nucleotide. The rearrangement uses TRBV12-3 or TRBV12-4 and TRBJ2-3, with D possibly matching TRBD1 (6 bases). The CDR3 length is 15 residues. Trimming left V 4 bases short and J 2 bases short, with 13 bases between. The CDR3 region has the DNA TGTGCCAGCAGTTCGCAGGGGCCGAACACAGATACGCAGTATTTT. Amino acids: CASSSQGPNTDTQYF.

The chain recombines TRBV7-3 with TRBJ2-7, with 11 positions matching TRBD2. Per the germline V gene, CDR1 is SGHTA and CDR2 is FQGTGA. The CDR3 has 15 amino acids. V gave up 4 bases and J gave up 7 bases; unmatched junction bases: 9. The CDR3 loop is CASSYTSGGNNEQYF. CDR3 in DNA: TGTGCCAGCAGCTACACTAGCGGGGGCAACAATGAGCAGTACTTC.

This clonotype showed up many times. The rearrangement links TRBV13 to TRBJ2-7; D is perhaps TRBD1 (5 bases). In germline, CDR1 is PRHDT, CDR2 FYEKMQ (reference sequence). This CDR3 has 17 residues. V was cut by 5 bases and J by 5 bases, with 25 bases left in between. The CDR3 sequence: CASSPRPPDTEVNEQYF. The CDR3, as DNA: TGTGCCAGCAGCCCCCGCCCTCCGGACACCGAAGTAAACGAGCAGTACTTC. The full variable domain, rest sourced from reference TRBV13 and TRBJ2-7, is AAGVIQSPRHLIKEKRETATLKCYPIPRHDTVYWYQQGPGQDPQFLISFYEKMQSDKGSIPDRFSAQQFSDYHSELNMSSLELGDSALYFCASSPRPPDTEVNEQYFGPGTRLTVT.

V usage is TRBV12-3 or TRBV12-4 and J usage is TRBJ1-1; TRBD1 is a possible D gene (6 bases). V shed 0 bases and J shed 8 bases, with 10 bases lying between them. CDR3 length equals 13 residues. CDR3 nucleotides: TGTGCCAGCAGTTTAGCAACAGGGCGGGAAGCTTTCTTT. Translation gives CASSLATGREAFF.

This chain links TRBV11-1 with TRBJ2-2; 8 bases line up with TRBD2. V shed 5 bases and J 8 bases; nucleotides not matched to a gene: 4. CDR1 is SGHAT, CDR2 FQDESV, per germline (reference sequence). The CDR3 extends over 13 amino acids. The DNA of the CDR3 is TGTGCCAGCAGCCCCGGACTAGCTGGGGAGCTGTTTTTT. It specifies CASSPGLAGELFF.

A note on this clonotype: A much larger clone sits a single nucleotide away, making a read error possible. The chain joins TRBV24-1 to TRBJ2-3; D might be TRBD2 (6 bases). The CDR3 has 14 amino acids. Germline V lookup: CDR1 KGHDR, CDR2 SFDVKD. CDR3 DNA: TGTGCCACCAGCCCGGGACTCGGGGCAGATATGCAGTATTTT. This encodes CATSPGLGADMQYF.

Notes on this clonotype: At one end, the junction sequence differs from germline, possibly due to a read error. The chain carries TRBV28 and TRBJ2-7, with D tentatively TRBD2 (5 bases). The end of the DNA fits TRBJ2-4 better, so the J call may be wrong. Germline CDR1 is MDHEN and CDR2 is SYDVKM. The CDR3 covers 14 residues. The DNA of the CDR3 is TGTGCCAACAGTTTTGGCCCGATGAGGGACATTCAGTACTTC. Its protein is CANSFGPMRDIQYF.

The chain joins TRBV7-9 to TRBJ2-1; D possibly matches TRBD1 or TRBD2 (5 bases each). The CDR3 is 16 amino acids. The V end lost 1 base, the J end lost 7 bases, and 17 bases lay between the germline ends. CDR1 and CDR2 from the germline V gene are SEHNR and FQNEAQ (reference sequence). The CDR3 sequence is CASSLVRDPGRNEQFF. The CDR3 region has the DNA TGTGCCAGCAGCTTAGTTAGGGACCCGGGACGGAATGAGCAGTTCTTC.

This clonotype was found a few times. The CDR3 loop is CASSLRGAQFF. CDR3 nucleotide sequence: TGTGCCAGCAGTTTAAGAGGGGCCCAGTTCTTC. V usage is TRBV27 and J usage is TRBJ2-1; D tentatively fits TRBD1 or TRBD2 (5 bases each). The ends were cut back, 2 bases at V and 13 bases at J, with 9 bases in the middle. Germline V lookup: CDR1 MNHEY, CDR2 SMNVEV (reference sequence). The CDR3 runs 11 residues.

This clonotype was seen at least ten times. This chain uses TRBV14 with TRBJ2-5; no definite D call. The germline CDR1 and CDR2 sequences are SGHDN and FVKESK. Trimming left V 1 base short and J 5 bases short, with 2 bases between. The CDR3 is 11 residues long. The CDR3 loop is CASSQAETQYF. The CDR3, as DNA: TGTGCCAGCAGCCAAGCGGAGACCCAGTACTTC.

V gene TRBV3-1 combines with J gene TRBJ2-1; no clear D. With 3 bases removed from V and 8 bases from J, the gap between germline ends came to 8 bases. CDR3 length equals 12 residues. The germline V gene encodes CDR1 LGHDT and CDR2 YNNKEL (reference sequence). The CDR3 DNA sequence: TGTGCCAGCAGCCAGGCCATGTATGAGCAGTTCTTC. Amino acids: CASSQAMYEQFF.

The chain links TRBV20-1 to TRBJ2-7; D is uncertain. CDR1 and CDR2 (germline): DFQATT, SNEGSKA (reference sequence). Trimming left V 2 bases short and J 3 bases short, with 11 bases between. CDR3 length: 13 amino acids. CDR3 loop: CSARPGLSYEQYF. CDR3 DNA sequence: TGCAGTGCTAGACCGGGCCTTAGCTACGAGCAGTACTTC.

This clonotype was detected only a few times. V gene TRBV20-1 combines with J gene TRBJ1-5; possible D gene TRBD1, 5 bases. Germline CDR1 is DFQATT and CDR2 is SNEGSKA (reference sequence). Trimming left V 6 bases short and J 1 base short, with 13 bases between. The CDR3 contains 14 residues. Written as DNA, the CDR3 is TGCAGTGCCCGACTTGGGGCAAGCAATCAGCCCCAGCATTTT. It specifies CSARLGASNQPQHF.

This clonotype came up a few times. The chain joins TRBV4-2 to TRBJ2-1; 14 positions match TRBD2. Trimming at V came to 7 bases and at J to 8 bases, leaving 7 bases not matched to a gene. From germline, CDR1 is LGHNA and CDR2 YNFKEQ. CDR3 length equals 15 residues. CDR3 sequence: CASTPRLAGGDEQFF. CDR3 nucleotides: TGTGCCAGCACCCCAAGACTAGCGGGGGGGGATGAGCAGTTCTTC.

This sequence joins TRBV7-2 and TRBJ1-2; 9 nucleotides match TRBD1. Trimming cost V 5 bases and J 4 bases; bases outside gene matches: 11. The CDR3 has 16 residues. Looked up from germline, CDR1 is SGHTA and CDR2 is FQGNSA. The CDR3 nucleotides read TGTGCCAGCAGCCCACAACAGGGACAGGGAAGCTATGGCTACACCTTC. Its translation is CASSPQQGQGSYGYTF.

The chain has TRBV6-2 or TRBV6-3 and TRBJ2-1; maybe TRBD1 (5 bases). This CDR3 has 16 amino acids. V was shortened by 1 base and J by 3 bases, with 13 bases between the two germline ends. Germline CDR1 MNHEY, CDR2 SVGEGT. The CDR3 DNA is TGTGCCAGCAGTTACTGGGGCAATGGGGACTACAATGAGCAGTTCTTC. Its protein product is CASSYWGNGDYNEQFF.

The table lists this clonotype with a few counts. Written as DNA, the CDR3 is TGTGCCAGCGGGCGAACCAACTCTGGGGCCAACGTCCTGACTTTC. Translated: CASGRTNSGANVLTF. This sequence joins TRBV7-2 and TRBJ2-6; no definite D call. The CDR3 has 15 amino acids. V lost 8 bases to trimming and J lost 0 bases, with 11 bases between them. CDR1 SGHTA and CDR2 FQGNSA come from the germline V gene.

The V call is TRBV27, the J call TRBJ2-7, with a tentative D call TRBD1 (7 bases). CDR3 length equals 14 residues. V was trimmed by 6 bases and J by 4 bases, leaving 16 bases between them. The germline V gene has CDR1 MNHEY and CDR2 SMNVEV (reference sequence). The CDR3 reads CASSLVRGAYEQYF. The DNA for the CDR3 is TGTGCCAGCAGCCTAGTCAGGGGGGCTTACGAGCAGTACTTC.

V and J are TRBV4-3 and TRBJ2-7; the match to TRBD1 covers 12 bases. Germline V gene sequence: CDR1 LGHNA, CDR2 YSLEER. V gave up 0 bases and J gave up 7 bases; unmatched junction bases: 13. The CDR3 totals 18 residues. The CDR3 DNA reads TGCGCCAGCAGCCAAGAAGTGACCGGGGACAGGGGGCGAGAAGAGCAGTACTTC. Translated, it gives CASSQEVTGDRGREEQYF.

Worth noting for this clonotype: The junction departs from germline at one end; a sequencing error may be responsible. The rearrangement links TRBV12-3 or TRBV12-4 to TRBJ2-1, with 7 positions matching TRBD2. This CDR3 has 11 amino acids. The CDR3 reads CACSLLAEQFF. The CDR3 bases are TGTGCCTGCAGCCTACTAGCGGAGCAGTTCTTC.

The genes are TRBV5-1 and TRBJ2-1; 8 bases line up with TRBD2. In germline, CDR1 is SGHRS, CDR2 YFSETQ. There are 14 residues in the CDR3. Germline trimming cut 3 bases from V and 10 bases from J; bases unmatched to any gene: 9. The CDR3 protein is CASSWGLEKAEQFF. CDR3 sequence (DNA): TGCGCCAGCAGCTGGGGACTAGAGAAAGCGGAGCAGTTCTTC. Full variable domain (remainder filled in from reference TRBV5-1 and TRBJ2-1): KAGVTQTPRYLIKTRGQQVTLSCSPISGHRSVSWYQQTPGQGLQFLFEYFSETQRNKGNFPGRFSGRQFSNSRSEMNVSTLELGDSALYLCASSWGLEKAEQFFGPGTRLTVL.

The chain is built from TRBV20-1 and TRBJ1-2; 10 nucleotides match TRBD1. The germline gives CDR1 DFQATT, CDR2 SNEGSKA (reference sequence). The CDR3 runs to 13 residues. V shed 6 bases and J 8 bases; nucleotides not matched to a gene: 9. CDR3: CSAAPGQGRGYTF. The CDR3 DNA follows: TGCAGTGCCGCACCGGGACAGGGGCGCGGCTACACCTTC.

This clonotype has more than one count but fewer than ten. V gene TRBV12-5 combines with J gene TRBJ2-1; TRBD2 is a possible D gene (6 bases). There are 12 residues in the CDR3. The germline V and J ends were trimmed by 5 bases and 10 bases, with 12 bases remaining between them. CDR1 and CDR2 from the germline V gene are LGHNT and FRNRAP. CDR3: CASGGGLKEQFF. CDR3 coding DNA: TGTGCTAGTGGTGGGGGACTTAAAGAGCAGTTCTTC.

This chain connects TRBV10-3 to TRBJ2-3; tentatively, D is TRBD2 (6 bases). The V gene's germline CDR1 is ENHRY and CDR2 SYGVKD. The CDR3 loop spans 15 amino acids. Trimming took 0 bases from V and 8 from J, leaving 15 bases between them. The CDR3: CAISESGGSSATQYF. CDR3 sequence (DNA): TGTGCCATCAGTGAGTCGGGGGGTAGTTCTGCTACGCAGTATTTT.

CDR3 in amino acids: CASSQHHDSVRSNQPQHF. Here the CDR3 DNA reads TGTGCCAGCAGCCAACACCACGACTCGGTGCGGAGCAATCAGCCCCAGCATTTT. The gene calls are TRBV4-2 and TRBJ1-5; D call uncertain. Germline V gene lookup returns CDR1 LGHNA and CDR2 YNFKEQ. CDR3 length: 18 amino acids. V was shortened by 2 bases and J by 1 base, with 18 bases between the two germline ends.

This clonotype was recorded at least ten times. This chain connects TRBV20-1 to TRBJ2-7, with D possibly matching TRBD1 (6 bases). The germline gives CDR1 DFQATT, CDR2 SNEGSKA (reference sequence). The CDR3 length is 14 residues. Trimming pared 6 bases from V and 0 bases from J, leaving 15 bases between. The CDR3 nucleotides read TGCAGTGCAAGACAGGAACAGAGCTCCTACGAGCAGTACTTC. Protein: CSARQEQSSYEQYF.

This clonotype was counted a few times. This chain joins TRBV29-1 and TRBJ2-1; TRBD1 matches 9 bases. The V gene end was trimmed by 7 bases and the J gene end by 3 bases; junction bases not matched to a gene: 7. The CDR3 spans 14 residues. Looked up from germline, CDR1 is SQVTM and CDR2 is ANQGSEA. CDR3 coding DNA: TGCAGCGCTGGCCGGGACAGGGACTACAATGAGCAGTTCTTC. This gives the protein CSAGRDRDYNEQFF.

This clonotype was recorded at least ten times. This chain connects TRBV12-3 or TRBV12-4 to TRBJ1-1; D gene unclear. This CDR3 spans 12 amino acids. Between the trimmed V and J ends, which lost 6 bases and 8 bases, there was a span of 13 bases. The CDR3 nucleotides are TGTGCCAGCAGCTCCCCGGGGAGAGAAGCTTTCTTT. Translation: CASSSPGREAFF.

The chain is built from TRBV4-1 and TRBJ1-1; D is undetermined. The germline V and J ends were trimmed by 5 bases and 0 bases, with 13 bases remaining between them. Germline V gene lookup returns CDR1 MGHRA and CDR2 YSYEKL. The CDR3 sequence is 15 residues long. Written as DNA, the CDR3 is TGCGCCAGCAGCTTAGAGGGATGGATGAACACTGAAGCTTTCTTT. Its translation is CASSLEGWMNTEAFF.